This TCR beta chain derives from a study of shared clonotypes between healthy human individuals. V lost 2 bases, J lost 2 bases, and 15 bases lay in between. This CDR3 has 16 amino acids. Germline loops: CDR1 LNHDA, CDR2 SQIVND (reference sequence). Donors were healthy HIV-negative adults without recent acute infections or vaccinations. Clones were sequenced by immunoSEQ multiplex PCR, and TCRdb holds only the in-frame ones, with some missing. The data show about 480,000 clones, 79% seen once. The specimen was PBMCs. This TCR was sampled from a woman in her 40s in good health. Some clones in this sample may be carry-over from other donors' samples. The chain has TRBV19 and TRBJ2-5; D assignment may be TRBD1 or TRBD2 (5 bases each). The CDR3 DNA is TGTGCCAGTAGTATAAGGGGACCTCCGAATCAAGAGACCCAGTACTTC. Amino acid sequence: CASSIRGPPNQETQYF.